The 9 T cell receptor beta chains below all came from one sample that was sequenced in a study of identical twins (dated by TCRdb to about 2016). Library preparation employed 5' RACE. For sequencing, an Illumina HiSeq 2000 was employed. TCRdb redid the processing of the public reads, applying fastp at Q25 and MiXCR, and retained in-frame beta chains. For every CDR3 protein sequence, its rows merge into one entry that carries the most common genes and DNA. This sample lists 1.5 million or so distinct CDR3 sequences; less than 35% were detected once. In total, the top ten clones hold more than 0.25% of the sample. The sequenced sample consisted of cord blood. The receptors derive from a newborn girl in good health.

This clonotype was seen a single time. The V call is TRBV7-2, the J call TRBJ2-7, with D perhaps given as TRBD1 or TRBD2 (5 bases each). Germline values: CDR1 SGHTA, CDR2 FQGNSA. CDR3 length: 14 residues. Trimming cost V 5 bases and J 3 bases, with 14 bases left between them. The CDR3 DNA reads TGTGCCAGCAGCGCCCGGGACCCCCTCTACGAGCAGTACTTC. This gives the protein CASSARDPLYEQYF.

This chain links TRBV20-1 with TRBJ1-4; 10 nucleotides align to TRBD1. Unmatched junction bases numbered 4, after V lost 3 bases and J lost 6 bases. The germline CDR1 and CDR2 sequences are DFQATT and SNEGSKA (reference sequence). The length of the CDR3 is 14 residues. DNA for the CDR3: TGCAGTGCTAGCCCTGGGACAGGGGATGAAAAACTGTTTTTT. As protein: CSASPGTGDEKLFF.

The chain employs TRBV10-3 and TRBJ1-2, with D possibly matching TRBD1 (6 bases). CDR3 size: 13 residues. Germline V lookup: CDR1 ENHRY, CDR2 SYGVKD. Trimming took 2 bases from V and 6 from J, leaving 10 bases between them. CDR3 sequence: CAISEPGANGYTF. CDR3 coding DNA: TGTGCCATCAGTGAGCCGGGGGCGAATGGCTACACCTTC.

The J gene is TRBJ2-1, the V gene TRBV5-1; D unresolved. The ends were cut back, 3 bases at V and 8 bases at J, with 12 bases in the middle. In germline, CDR1 is SGHRS, CDR2 YFSETQ. The CDR3 sequence is 13 residues long. CDR3: CASSSYRRYEQFF. CDR3 coding DNA: TGCGCCAGCAGCTCGTATCGGCGCTATGAGCAGTTCTTC.

This rearrangement joins TRBV19 to TRBJ2-1; possible D gene TRBD2, 5 bases. This CDR3 region has 15 residues. Trimming took off 4 bases at V and 3 bases at J, with 13 bases between the two ends. Germline V CDR1 and CDR2: LNHDA, SQIVND (reference sequence). CDR3 residues: CASSSPRGDYNEQFF. CDR3 DNA sequence: TGTGCCAGTAGTAGTCCTCGGGGTGACTACAATGAGCAGTTCTTC.

The CDR3 loop is CATSRSGLPYNEQFF. CDR3 nucleotides: TGTGCCACCAGCAGGTCAGGGTTGCCCTACAATGAGCAGTTCTTC. V gene TRBV15 combines with J gene TRBJ2-1; tentatively, D is TRBD1 (5 bases). The CDR3 spans 15 residues. Trimming cost V 3 bases and J 2 bases, with 11 bases left between them. The germline gives CDR1 LNHNV, CDR2 YYDKDF (reference sequence).

The chain has TRBV2 and TRBJ1-5, with 7 bases matching TRBD1. In germline, CDR1 is SNHLY, CDR2 FYNNEI. CDR3 length equals 14 residues. V shed 3 bases and J 6 bases; nucleotides not matched to a gene: 5. The CDR3 DNA follows: TGTGCCAGCAGTGACAGGGGGGGTAGTCAGCCCCAGCATTTT. This translates into CASSDRGGSQPQHF.

The V gene is TRBV29-1, the J gene TRBJ2-5, with 14 bases matching TRBD2. Germline CDR1 is SQVTM and CDR2 is ANQGSEA. CDR3 length equals 14 residues. Losses at the gene ends were 7 bases for V and 6 bases for J; bases not matched to a gene: 7. CDR3 sequence reads: CSGGTSGRLKTQYF. The CDR3 DNA follows: TGCAGCGGCGGGACTAGCGGGAGACTAAAGACCCAGTACTTC.

This clonotype was found a few times. Mismatch with germline at one junction end may stem from a read error. This chain links TRBV13 with TRBJ1-2, with 8 bases fitting TRBD1. This CDR3 is 14 amino acids long. CDR1 is PRHDT and CDR2 is FYEKMQ in the germline V gene (reference sequence). The CDR3 DNA reads as TGCGCCAGCAGCCAAACAGGGGGAAACTATGGCTACACCTTC. Translated, it gives CASSQTGGNYGYTF.